Each of the 27 T cell receptor beta chains below was sequenced from the same sample in a study of T cell responses to AZD1222 COVID-19 vaccine. The repertoire was sequenced with immunoSEQ multiplex PCR; TCRdb's copy has only in-frame clones and lacks some. The sample lists some 170,000 clones, 92% occurring once. The specimen was peripheral blood, collected on day 0 of MenACWY control vaccination. The receptors were gathered from an adult in good health.

The chain couples TRBV30 to TRBJ1-1; 7 positions match TRBD1. Trimming took 3 bases from V and 0 from J; bases not matched to a gene: 4. The CDR3 has 14 amino acids. Germline V gene data show CDR1 as GTSNPN and CDR2 as SVGIG (reference sequence). For the CDR3, the DNA is TGTGCCTGGAGAAGCAGGGGGGTGAACACTGAAGCTTTCTTT. It codes for CAWRSRGVNTEAFF. The full variable domain, in which reference TRBV30 and TRBJ1-1 provide the parts outside the CDR3, is SQTIHQWPATLVQPVGSPLSLECTVEGTSNPNLYWYRQAAGRGLQLLFYSVGIGQISSEVPQNLSASRPQDRQFILSSKKLLLSDSGFYLCAWRSRGVNTEAFFGQGTRLTVV.

The genes are TRBV5-1 and TRBJ1-2; possibly TRBD1 for D (6 bases). This CDR3 spans 15 amino acids. The germline V gene has CDR1 SGHRS and CDR2 YFSETQ. Trimming left V 5 bases short and J 5 bases short, with 19 bases between. For the CDR3, the DNA is TGCGCCAGCAGGCCTACAGGGCTGGGTGTGTATGGCTACACCTTC. It is translated as CASRPTGLGVYGYTF.

The chain recombines TRBV30 with TRBJ1-2; 7 bases are shared with TRBD1. The V segment lost 5 bases and the J segment 8 bases; nucleotides outside the gene matches: 5. This CDR3 contains 11 residues. The germline V gene encodes CDR1 GTSNPN and CDR2 SVGIG (reference sequence). CDR3 sequence: CAWGAGGGYTF. The CDR3 DNA sequence: TGTGCCTGGGGGGCAGGGGGAGGCTACACCTTC.

The chain carries TRBV18 and TRBJ1-5; no clear D gene. The CDR3 extends over 16 amino acids. Germline CDR1 and CDR2: KGHSH and LQKENI. The V gene lost 3 bases and the J gene lost 8 bases, with 20 bases spanning the gap. In DNA form, the CDR3 reads TGTGCCAGCTCACCCTCGATTGAAAAGTACCTGAAGCCCCAGCATTTT. Amino acid sequence: CASSPSIEKYLKPQHF. The entire variable domain, with the rest obtained from reference TRBV18 and TRBJ1-5, is as follows: NAGVMQNPRHLVRRRGQEARLRCSPMKGHSHVYWYRQLPEEGLKFMVYLQKENIIDESGMPKERFSAEFPKEGPSILRIQQVVRGDSAAYFCASSPSIEKYLKPQHFGDGTRLSIL.

The rearrangement uses TRBV10-3 and TRBJ2-1; a weak D match, TRBD1 (5 bases). This CDR3 is built from 14 residues. V gave up 0 bases and J gave up 9 bases, with 12 bases separating them. Germline CDR1 ENHRY, CDR2 SYGVKD. The CDR3 bases are TGTGCCATCAGTGAGTCTTTAGGTAGGGGTGAGCAGTTCTTC. This translates into CAISESLGRGEQFF.

This chain links TRBV5-6 with TRBJ1-1; D is unresolved. There are 14 residues in the CDR3. The V and J ends lost 5 bases and 0 bases respectively, with 11 bases between them. Germline V gene data show CDR1 as SGHDT and CDR2 as YYEEEE. The CDR3 DNA sequence: TGTGCCAGCAGGGACGCGTTAATGAACACTGAAGCTTTCTTT. It translates to CASRDALMNTEAFF.

The gene calls are TRBV9 and TRBJ1-2; maybe TRBD1 (5 bases). The CDR3 is 14 residues long. The germline V and J ends were trimmed by 0 bases and 3 bases, with 9 bases remaining between them. CDR1 and CDR2 from the germline V gene are SGDLS and YYNGEE. CDR3 loop: CASSVAPGHYGYTF. The CDR3 DNA is TGTGCCAGCAGCGTAGCTCCGGGGCACTATGGCTACACCTTC. The whole variable domain, remainder taken from reference TRBV9 and TRBJ1-2, is DSGVTQTPKHLITATGQRVTLRCSPRSGDLSVYWYQQSLDQGLQFLIQYYNGEERAKGNILERFSAQQFPDLHSELNLSSLELGDSALYFCASSVAPGHYGYTFGSGTRLTVV.

CDR3 bases: TGTGCCAGCAGTTATGGTGGAAACACCATATATTTT. It encodes CASSYGGNTIYF. The V and J genes are TRBV6-5 and TRBJ1-3; no clear D. Germline assignment: CDR1 MNHEY and CDR2 SVGAGI. The CDR3 extends over 12 amino acids. The V end was cut by 3 bases, the J end by 3 bases, with 3 bases between.

In nucleotides, the CDR3 is TGTGCCAGCTCACCTCTCGACAGGGGTTTAATGAACACTGAAGCTTTCTTT. It is translated as CASSPLDRGLMNTEAFF. The V gene is TRBV18, the J gene TRBJ1-1; 8 nucleotides agree with TRBD1. Germline CDR1 is KGHSH and CDR2 is LQKENI. V was pared by 3 bases and J by 0 bases, with 9 bases of the junction left unmatched. The CDR3 covers 17 residues.

The CDR3, as DNA: TGTGCCAGCAGTGAGTTACCGGGGAACTATGGCTACACCTTC. Translated: CASSELPGNYGYTF. The chain employs TRBV6-4 and TRBJ1-2; D is unclear. Trimming pared 3 bases from V and 2 bases from J, leaving 10 bases between. The germline V gene encodes CDR1 MRHNA and CDR2 SNTAGT. The length of the CDR3 is 14 residues.

The V and J genes are TRBV27 and TRBJ1-4; D not resolved. This CDR3 comprises 14 residues. Trimming stripped 0 bases from V and 15 bases from J, with 17 bases between. The germline V gene encodes CDR1 MNHEY and CDR2 SMNVEV (reference sequence). The CDR3 DNA reads TGTGCCAGCAGTTTATCTCCGCTAGCATCGATAATGTTTTTT. This encodes CASSLSPLASIMFF.

This chain links TRBV19 with TRBJ1-5; 7 bases fit TRBD1. Trimming took 9 bases from V and 0 from J; bases not matched to a gene: 17. CDR3 length: 18 residues. The germline V gene has CDR1 LNHDA and CDR2 SQIVND (reference sequence). The CDR3 loop reads CASSRGLTGYASNQPQHF. CDR3 bases: TGTGCCAGCTCGAGGGGCTTGACAGGGTATGCTAGCAATCAGCCCCAGCATTTT.

The gene calls are TRBV27 and TRBJ2-1; 15 nucleotides match TRBD2. Germline CDR1 is MNHEY and CDR2 is SMNVEV (reference sequence). V lost 3 bases to trimming and J lost 4 bases; unmatched junction nucleotides: 10. The CDR3 contains 19 residues. For the CDR3, the DNA is TGTGCCAGCAGTTTCGATGGGACTAGCGGGAGGACTATTTACAATGAGCAGTTCTTC. Translated, it gives CASSFDGTSGRTIYNEQFF.

V and J are TRBV10-3 and TRBJ1-1, with 7 bases matching TRBD1. The CDR3 consists of 15 residues. V gave up 3 bases and J gave up 4 bases; unmatched junction bases: 8. Germline lookup yields CDR1 ENHRY and CDR2 SYGVKD. CDR3 protein: CAISDKGAEVTEAFF. The CDR3, as DNA: TGTGCCATCAGTGATAAGGGGGCGGAGGTCACTGAAGCTTTCTTT.

Remarks on this clone: Additional DNA sequences in this sample encode the identical CDR3. This sequence joins TRBV5-1 and TRBJ1-1, with a tentative D call TRBD1 (5 bases). V lost 2 bases and J 2 bases, leaving 10 bases between the germline ends. Germline CDR1 and CDR2: SGHRS and YFSETQ. The CDR3 has 14 residues. CDR3 residues: CASSFRDGNTEAFF. The CDR3 DNA sequence: TGCGCCAGCAGCTTCCGGGACGGTAACACTGAAGCTTTCTTT.

CDR3 sequence: CASREGRGSYEQYF. DNA of the CDR3: TGTGCCAGCAGGGAGGGGAGGGGGTCCTACGAGCAGTACTTC. The chain employs TRBV6-5 and TRBJ2-7; a weak D match, TRBD2 (7 bases). The CDR3 runs 14 residues. Germline CDR1 and CDR2: MNHEY and SVGAGI. V lost 6 bases to trimming and J lost 1 base, with 13 bases between them.

This chain connects TRBV27 to TRBJ1-2; 11 bases map to TRBD1. This CDR3 is built from 18 residues. The germline V gene encodes CDR1 MNHEY and CDR2 SMNVEV (reference sequence). The V segment lost 3 bases and the J segment 7 bases; nucleotides outside the gene matches: 16. CDR3 residues: CASSFLGQGARDVGGYTF. Written as DNA, the CDR3 is TGTGCCAGCAGTTTCCTTGGACAGGGGGCAAGGGATGTGGGTGGCTACACCTTC.

The gene calls are TRBV27 and TRBJ2-1, with 13 bases lining up with TRBD2. This CDR3 region has 15 residues. Germline V gene data show CDR1 as MNHEY and CDR2 as SMNVEV (reference sequence). V trimming: 2 bases; J trimming: 7 bases; junction bases outside the gene matches: 2. The CDR3 DNA sequence: TGTGCCAGCAGTTTAACGACTAGCGGGAGGAATGAGCAGTTCTTC. Residues: CASSLTTSGRNEQFF.

J is TRBJ1-2 and V is TRBV11-3; TRBD1 is a possible D gene (5 bases). The CDR3 is 14 amino acids. Germline V gene sequence: CDR1 SGHNT, CDR2 YENEEA. Deletions cut 4 bases from V and 2 bases from J, with 11 bases between. The CDR3 region is CASSSPDRNYGYTF. The CDR3 bases are TGTGCCAGCAGCTCCCCAGACAGAAACTATGGCTACACCTTC.

The rearrangement links TRBV7-2 to TRBJ2-3; TRBD2 might be the D (5 bases). Germline V lookup: CDR1 SGHTA, CDR2 FQGNSA. There are 13 residues in the CDR3. V lost 3 bases and J 4 bases, leaving 8 bases between the germline ends. Written as DNA, the CDR3 is TGTGCCAGCAGCTTCCCCGGGGCAGATACGCAGTATTTT. Encoded protein: CASSFPGADTQYF.

The chain links TRBV28 to TRBJ1-6; a possible D gene is TRBD1 (5 bases). V lost 3 bases and J lost 8, with 8 bases in between. Germline CDR1 and CDR2: MDHEN and SYDVKM. The CDR3 spans 13 residues. The CDR3, as DNA: TGTGCCAGCAGTTTGACAGCAGATTCACCCCTCCACTTT. It yields the protein CASSLTADSPLHF.

V usage is TRBV7-6 and J usage is TRBJ1-4; D gene unclear. Trimming left V 2 bases short and J 5 bases short, with 9 bases between. The germline CDR1 and CDR2 sequences are SGHVS and FNYEAQ. The CDR3 spans 14 residues. CDR3 bases: TGTGCCAGCAGCTTACAGGCACCGAATGAAAAACTGTTTTTT. Translating it yields CASSLQAPNEKLFF.

J is TRBJ2-2 and V is TRBV6-2 or TRBV6-3, with TRBD2 matching over 7 bases. The V gene's germline CDR1 is MNHEY and CDR2 SVGEGT. The V and J ends lost 3 bases and 0 bases, in that order; junction bases with no gene match: 4. This CDR3 comprises 16 residues. In DNA, the CDR3 is TGTGCCAGCAGTTATCCCGCGGGGGCGAACACCGGGGAGCTGTTTTTT. Protein product: CASSYPAGANTGELFF.

The J gene is TRBJ2-3, the V gene TRBV7-3; no reliable D call. V was trimmed by 5 bases and J by 5 bases, leaving 14 bases between them. The CDR3 consists of 14 residues. Germline-derived CDR1 and CDR2 are SGHTA and FQGTGA. In DNA, the CDR3 is TGTGCCAGCAGCGCGGACGGCGGTGAAGATACGCAGTATTTT. Its protein product is CASSADGGEDTQYF.

This clone occurred a few times. The V call is TRBV30, the J call TRBJ2-1; D remains unclear. The CDR3 is 13 amino acids. From germline, CDR1 is GTSNPN and CDR2 SVGIG (reference sequence). Trimming took 3 bases from V and 3 from J, leaving 9 bases between them. Written as DNA, the CDR3 is TGTGCCTGGAGCCGAGACGACTACAATGAGCAGTTCTTC. This translates into CAWSRDDYNEQFF.

This chain links TRBV18 with TRBJ2-5, with TRBD1 matching 7 bases. The CDR3 totals 14 residues. V lost 10 bases, J lost 10 bases, and 18 bases stayed unmatched. The germline V gene encodes CDR1 KGHSH and CDR2 LQKENI. DNA for the CDR3: TGTGCCACCCGGACAGGAGGAGGAGACGGGGTCCAGTACTTC. It codes for CATRTGGGDGVQYF.

The chain couples TRBV9 to TRBJ1-6; D remains ambiguous. The CDR3 is 15 amino acids. Trimming stripped 4 bases from V and 2 bases from J, with 10 bases between. The germline CDR1 and CDR2 sequences are SGDLS and YYNGEE. The CDR3 nucleotides are TGTGCCAGCAGCCCCTTATGGGCCTATAATTCACCCCTCCACTTT. It translates to CASSPLWAYNSPLHF.